This passage covers 27 T cell receptor beta chains from one sample sequenced in a study of cytomegalovirus exposure and HLA in healthy donors. PCR used 60 Vbeta primers and 13 Jbeta primers. Here immunoSEQ multiplex PCR was the method, and the copy in TCRdb shows in-frame clones only, minus some. This sample carries around 150,000 clones, approximately 57% of them seen once, and the ten largest clones take over 1.5%. The sample was PBMCs. These receptor sequences come from a male donor in good health and CMV-seronegative.

The V gene is TRBV5-4, the J gene TRBJ1-2; D unresolved. Germline V CDR1 and CDR2: SGHNT, YYREEE (reference sequence). V lost 0 bases and J 7 bases, leaving 16 bases between the germline ends. The CDR3 extends over 15 amino acids. In DNA, the CDR3 is TGTGCCAGCAGCTTGGCCCTTCTCGTCTCCAGTGGCTACACCTTC. This codes for CASSLALLVSSGYTF.

The genes are TRBV19 and TRBJ2-7, with 8 bases fitting TRBD1. Germline V gene lookup returns CDR1 LNHDA and CDR2 SQIVND (reference sequence). The CDR3 covers 14 residues. V dropped 3 bases and J dropped 5; count of bases not matched to a gene: 6. In nucleotides, the CDR3 is TGTGCCAGTAGTATTGGGACAGGCTCGGACGAGCAGTACTTC. This translates into CASSIGTGSDEQYF.

The chain joins TRBV14 to TRBJ1-1; the D is unclear. The CDR3 spans 14 residues. The germline CDR1 and CDR2 sequences are SGHDN and FVKESK. The V end was cut by 4 bases, the J end by 11 bases, with 20 bases between. CDR3 residues: CASSRNRLTQVAFF. Here the CDR3 DNA reads TGTGCCAGCAGCCGAAACCGGCTCACGCAGGTGGCTTTCTTT.

CDR3 in DNA: TGTGCCAGCAGCTTTCTCAGCGTCGAAGAGACCCAGTACTTC. This codes for CASSFLSVEETQYF. The chain recombines TRBV11-1 with TRBJ2-5, with D uncertain. Germline V gene lookup returns CDR1 SGHAT and CDR2 FQDESV (reference sequence). V was clipped by 3 bases and J by 3 bases, with 11 bases between them. The CDR3 runs to 14 residues.

The chain recombines TRBV14 with TRBJ1-6; 9 bases fit TRBD1. CDR3 length: 15 amino acids. Germline V gene sequence: CDR1 SGHDN, CDR2 FVKESK. V shed 4 bases, J shed 10 bases, and the junction held 8 bases outside the gene matches. CDR3 in amino acids: CASSRGQGRYSPLHF. The CDR3 DNA follows: TGTGCCAGCAGCCGGGGACAGGGCCGTTACTCACCCCTCCACTTT.

This clone occurred a few times. The chain uses TRBV7-7 and TRBJ2-6; no definite D call. Trimming shortened V by 1 base and J by 1 base, and 11 bases separated the two germline ends. The CDR3 contains 17 residues. Looked up from germline, CDR1 is SSHAT and CDR2 is FNYEAQ (reference sequence). CDR3 loop: CASSLGPPGSGANVLTF. CDR3 DNA sequence: TGTGCCAGCAGCTTAGGGCCTCCAGGTTCTGGGGCCAACGTCCTGACTTTC.

This clone was detected many times. This chain connects TRBV4-1 to TRBJ1-5, with 10 bases identical to TRBD1. The CDR3 is 14 residues long. V gave up 6 bases and J gave up 6 bases; unmatched junction bases: 5. CDR1 and CDR2 (germline): MGHRA, YSYEKL. The CDR3 DNA sequence: TGCGCCAGCAGTCGACAGGGGGCGGCTCAGCCCCAGCATTTT. It translates to CASSRQGAAQPQHF.

There are a few counts of this clone. V and J are TRBV6-5 and TRBJ1-3; D uncertain. CDR3 length: 15 amino acids. Looked up from germline, CDR1 is MNHEY and CDR2 is SVGAGI. Trimming took off 0 bases at V and 0 bases at J, with 6 bases between the two ends. CDR3 nucleotide sequence: TGTGCCAGCAGTTACTCGAGGGCCTCTGGAAACACCATATATTTT. Encoded protein: CASSYSRASGNTIYF.

The CDR3 here is CASSLETGGYEQYF. DNA for the CDR3: TGTGCCAGCAGCTTAGAAACAGGGGGCTACGAGCAGTACTTC. This rearrangement joins TRBV7-8 to TRBJ2-7, with 8 bases aligning to TRBD1. The germline V gene encodes CDR1 SGHVS and CDR2 FQNEAQ. V gave up 1 base and J gave up 3 bases; unmatched junction bases: 2. This CDR3 contains 14 residues.

This clone was observed a few times. Other DNA sequences in this sample translate to the same CDR3. The chain has TRBV19 and TRBJ2-5, with a tentative D call TRBD2 (6 bases). CDR3 length: 12 amino acids. V was pared by 6 bases and J by 5 bases, with 10 bases between. The germline gives CDR1 LNHDA, CDR2 SQIVND (reference sequence). This CDR3 reads CASRQSGETQYF. The CDR3 DNA sequence: TGTGCCAGTAGGCAAAGCGGGGAGACCCAGTACTTC.

CDR3 sequence: CASSLAGAGVADTQYF. The DNA for the CDR3 is TGCGCCAGCAGCTTGGCCGGGGCGGGGGTGGCAGATACGCAGTATTTT. The V gene is TRBV5-1, the J gene TRBJ2-3, with 7 nucleotides matching TRBD2. The germline CDR1 and CDR2 sequences are SGHRS and YFSETQ. There are 16 residues in the CDR3. Trimming removed 0 bases from V and 4 bases from J; junction bases left unmatched: 8.

This clone was observed a few times. The rearrangement links TRBV28 to TRBJ1-3, with TRBD1 as a possible D gene (5 bases). This CDR3 spans 15 amino acids. Between the trimmed V and J ends, which lost 2 bases and 0 bases, there was a span of 8 bases. The germline V gene has CDR1 MDHEN and CDR2 SYDVKM. CDR3 amino acids: CASSLTDSSGNTIYF. In DNA form, the CDR3 reads TGTGCCAGCAGTTTAACCGACAGCTCTGGAAACACCATATATTTT.

The CDR3 nucleotides read TGTGCCAGCAGTTCTAGGGGGACTGAAGCTTTCTTT. The encoded protein is CASSSRGTEAFF. The rearrangement links TRBV6-5 to TRBJ1-1; maybe TRBD1 (6 bases). Trimming cost V 4 bases and J 5 bases, with 8 bases left between them. The CDR3 runs 12 residues. Germline V gene data show CDR1 as MNHEY and CDR2 as SVGAGI.

The CDR3 is CASSQGTSGGARTKNIQYF. Written as DNA, the CDR3 is TGCGCCAGCAGCCAAGGGACTAGCGGGGGGGCGAGAACCAAAAACATTCAGTACTTC. This sequence joins TRBV4-1 and TRBJ2-4; 15 positions agree with TRBD2. Germline CDR1 and CDR2: MGHRA and YSYEKL. With 1 base clipped from V and 2 bases from J, the junction kept 6 bases outside the gene matches. The CDR3 sequence is 19 residues long.

The rearrangement uses TRBV5-4 and TRBJ2-1; the match to TRBD2 covers 11 bases. The CDR3 consists of 15 residues. Unmatched junction bases numbered 5, after V lost 2 bases and J lost 7 bases. Germline CDR1 is SGHNT and CDR2 is YYREEE (reference sequence). Here the CDR3 reads CASSLGSGGVNEQFF. DNA of the CDR3: TGTGCCAGCAGCTTAGGTAGCGGGGGGGTAAATGAGCAGTTCTTC.

The V call is TRBV2, the J call TRBJ2-3; 9 bases map to TRBD2. After removal of 4 bases from V and 1 base from J, the junction contained 3 bases not matched to a gene. Germline CDR1 and CDR2: SNHLY and FYNNEI. This CDR3 contains 15 residues. The CDR3 loop is CASSASSGGTDTQYF. The CDR3 DNA is TGTGCCAGCAGTGCGTCTAGCGGGGGCACAGATACGCAGTATTTT.

The CDR3 coding sequence is TGTGCCAGTAAAGACGGGTCCGCGAACACCGGGGAGCTGTTTTTT. It encodes CASKDGSANTGELFF. This sequence joins TRBV19 and TRBJ2-2; D gene ambiguous. The CDR3 sequence is 15 residues long. Per germline, CDR1 LNHDA and CDR2 SQIVND (reference sequence). V gave up 7 bases and J gave up 0 bases, with 12 bases separating them. Full variable domain (rest looked up from reference TRBV19 and TRBJ2-2): DGGITQSPKYLFRKEGQNVTLSCEQNLNHDAMYWYRQDPGQGLRLIYYSQIVNDFQKGDIAEGYSVSREKKESFPLTVTSAQKNPTAFYLCASKDGSANTGELFFGEGSRLTVL.

The chain recombines TRBV10-3 with TRBJ1-6, with D perhaps TRBD1 (5 bases). The germline V gene encodes CDR1 ENHRY and CDR2 SYGVKD. This CDR3 has 18 amino acids. V shed 0 bases and J shed 5 bases, with 17 bases lying between them. The CDR3 loop reads CAISESSGPYKNNSPLHF. CDR3 nucleotide sequence: TGTGCCATCAGTGAGTCGTCAGGGCCCTACAAAAATAATTCACCCCTCCACTTT.

This clone was recorded only once. The chain has TRBV6-5 and TRBJ1-2, with D possibly matching TRBD1 (5 bases). Germline CDR1 reads MNHEY; CDR2 reads SVGAGI. The CDR3 is 13 amino acids. V lost 6 bases to trimming and J lost 5 bases, with 13 bases between them. DNA of the CDR3: TGTGCCAGCAGCTTAGACAGCCAATATGGCTACACCTTC. As protein: CASSLDSQYGYTF.

The J gene is TRBJ2-5, the V gene TRBV7-8; D perhaps matches TRBD2 (6 bases). Trimming shortened V by 1 base and J by 2 bases, and 14 bases separated the two germline ends. The CDR3 loop spans 16 amino acids. Germline V gene lookup returns CDR1 SGHVS and CDR2 FQNEAQ. This CDR3 reads CASSLGELAGQETQYF. The CDR3 DNA sequence: TGTGCCAGCAGCTTAGGTGAACTGGCGGGGCAAGAGACCCAGTACTTC.

The table lists this clone with a few counts. Relative to the germline gene, one junction end is altered; a read error may explain this. The chain recombines TRBV15 with TRBJ1-5, with 12 bases lining up with TRBD1. CDR3 length: 15 residues. The germline V gene has CDR1 LNHNV and CDR2 YYDKDF (reference sequence). CDR3 residues: CATSPGTGGKQPQHF. CDR3 nucleotides: TGTGCCACCAGCCCCGGGACAGGGGGCAAACAGCCCCAGCATTTT.

This rearrangement joins TRBV4-2 to TRBJ2-4; TRBD1 is a possible D gene (6 bases). The CDR3 has 14 residues. The germline V and J ends were trimmed by 2 bases and 7 bases, with 12 bases remaining between them. Germline loops: CDR1 LGHNA, CDR2 YNFKEQ. The DNA of the CDR3 is TGTGCCAGCAGCCAACCCCAGGGGATTAACATTCAGTACTTC. Residues: CASSQPQGINIQYF.

This clone has more than one count but fewer than ten. The chain joins TRBV11-2 to TRBJ2-5; 10 bases fit TRBD1. The CDR3 is 13 residues long. Looked up from germline, CDR1 is SGHAT and CDR2 is FQNNGV. The J segment lost 5 bases and the V segment lost 3 bases, leaving 0 bases of the junction unmatched. For the CDR3, the DNA is TGTGCCAGCAGCTTGGACAGGGGGGAGACCCAGTACTTC. It translates to CASSLDRGETQYF.

The chain joins TRBV2 to TRBJ2-7; D is undetermined. Trimming pared 0 bases from V and 7 bases from J, leaving 16 bases between. The CDR3 is 15 amino acids. From germline, CDR1 is SNHLY and CDR2 FYNNEI. The CDR3 reads CASSEALSRLREQYF. The CDR3 nucleotides read TGTGCCAGCAGTGAAGCGCTCAGCAGGCTGCGAGAGCAGTACTTC. The full variable domain, its missing parts supplied by reference TRBV2 and TRBJ2-7, is EPEVTQTPSHQVTQMGQEVILRCVPISNHLYFYWYRQILGQKVEFLVSFYNNEISEKSEIFDDQFSVERPDGSNFTLKIRSTKLEDSAMYFCASSEALSRLREQYFGPGTRLTVT.

The chain carries TRBV13 and TRBJ2-7, with D maybe TRBD1 (7 bases). The CDR3 is 11 amino acids. The germline V and J ends were trimmed by 5 bases and 7 bases, with 9 bases remaining between them. Germline V gene sequence: CDR1 PRHDT, CDR2 FYEKMQ (reference sequence). This chain's CDR3 is CASSQGGEQYF. The CDR3 DNA sequence: TGTGCCAGCAGCCAGGGGGGTGAGCAGTACTTC. Based on the CDR3 plus reference TRBV13 and TRBJ2-7, the full variable domain is AAGVIQSPRHLIKEKRETATLKCYPIPRHDTVYWYQQGPGQDPQFLISFYEKMQSDKGSIPDRFSAQQFSDYHSELNMSSLELGDSALYFCASSQGGEQYFGPGTRLTVT.

A few counts support this clone. The gene calls are TRBV6-5 and TRBJ2-5; weak D call: TRBD1 (6 bases). Germline V CDR1 and CDR2: MNHEY, SVGAGI. V was cut by 2 bases and J by 7 bases, with 14 bases left in between. The CDR3 sequence is 14 residues long. The CDR3 DNA sequence: TGTGCCAGCAGTTACGGGGGCGAGGGCGGGACCCAGTACTTC. It translates to CASSYGGEGGTQYF.

The genes are TRBV6-5 and TRBJ2-3; 8 nucleotides align to TRBD2. The CDR3 covers 15 residues. In germline, CDR1 is MNHEY, CDR2 SVGAGI. The V and J ends lost 8 bases and 4 bases, in that order; junction bases with no gene match: 11. CDR3 in amino acids: CASAPPGGLPDTQYF. In nucleotides, the CDR3 is TGTGCCAGCGCGCCACCGGGGGGGCTTCCAGATACGCAGTATTTT.